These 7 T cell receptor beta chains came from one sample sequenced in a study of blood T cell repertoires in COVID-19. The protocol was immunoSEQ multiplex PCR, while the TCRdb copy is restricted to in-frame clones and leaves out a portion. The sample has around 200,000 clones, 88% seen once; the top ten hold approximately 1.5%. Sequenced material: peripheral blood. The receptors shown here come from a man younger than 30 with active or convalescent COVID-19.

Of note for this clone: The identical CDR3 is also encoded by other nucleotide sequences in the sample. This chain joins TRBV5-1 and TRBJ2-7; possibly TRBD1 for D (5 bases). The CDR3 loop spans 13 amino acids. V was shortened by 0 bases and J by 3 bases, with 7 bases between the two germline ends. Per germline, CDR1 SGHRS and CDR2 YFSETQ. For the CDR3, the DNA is TGCGCCAGCAGCTTGGCCAGGGACTACGAGCAGTACTTC. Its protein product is CASSLARDYEQYF.

The CDR3, as DNA: TGTGCCAGCAGCCCGAGGGCCTTCAATGAGCAGTTCTTC. It yields the protein CASSPRAFNEQFF. V and J are TRBV11-3 and TRBJ2-1; D is perhaps TRBD2 (5 bases). In germline, CDR1 is SGHNT, CDR2 YENEEA. Trimming cost V 5 bases and J 6 bases, with 11 bases left between them. The CDR3 runs 13 residues.

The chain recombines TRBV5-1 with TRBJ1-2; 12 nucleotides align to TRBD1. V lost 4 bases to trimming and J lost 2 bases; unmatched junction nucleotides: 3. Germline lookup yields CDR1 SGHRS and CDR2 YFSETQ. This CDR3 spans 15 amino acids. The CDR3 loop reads CASSAGTGGNYGYTF. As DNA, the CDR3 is TGCGCCAGCAGCGCCGGGACAGGGGGCAACTATGGCTACACCTTC.

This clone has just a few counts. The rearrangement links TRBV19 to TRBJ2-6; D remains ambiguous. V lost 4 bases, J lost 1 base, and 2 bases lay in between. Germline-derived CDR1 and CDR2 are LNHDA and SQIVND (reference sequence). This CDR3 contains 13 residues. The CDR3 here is CASSTSGANVLTF. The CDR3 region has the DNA TGTGCCAGTAGTACTTCTGGGGCCAACGTCCTGACTTTC.

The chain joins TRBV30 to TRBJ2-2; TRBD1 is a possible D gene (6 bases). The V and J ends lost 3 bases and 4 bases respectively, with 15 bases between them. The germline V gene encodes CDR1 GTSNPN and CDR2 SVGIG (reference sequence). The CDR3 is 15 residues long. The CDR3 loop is CAWRAGTYSTGELFF. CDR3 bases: TGTGCCTGGAGGGCCGGGACATATAGCACCGGGGAGCTGTTTTTT.

For the CDR3, the DNA is TGCGCCAGCAGCATAGGACTAGCGGGGGGCACAGATACGCAGTATTTT. Amino acids: CASSIGLAGGTDTQYF. The chain links TRBV5-1 to TRBJ2-3; 13 bases match TRBD2. The V gene end was trimmed by 4 bases and the J gene end by 1 base; junction bases not matched to a gene: 3. Per the germline V gene, CDR1 is SGHRS and CDR2 is YFSETQ. The CDR3 consists of 16 residues.

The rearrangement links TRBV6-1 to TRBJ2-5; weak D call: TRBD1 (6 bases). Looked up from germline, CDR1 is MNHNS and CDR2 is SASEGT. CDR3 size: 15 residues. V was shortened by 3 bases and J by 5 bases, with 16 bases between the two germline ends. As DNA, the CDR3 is TGTGCCAGCAGTGATGTACAGGGTAGGGTGGAGACCCAGTACTTC. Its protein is CASSDVQGRVETQYF.